The rows below give T cell receptor beta chains drawn from one sample of a study of T cells in Graves' hyperthyroidism and ophthalmopathy. TCRdb redid the calling of the multiplex PCR reads with MiXCR, one entry per CDR3 protein. The repertoire has more than 150,000 distinct CDR3 sequences, approximately 15% of them found once; the top ten carry roughly 30%. The sequenced sample was blood. The source is a woman aged 50 to 60 with Graves' hyperthyroidism. The CDR3 runs from the conserved cysteine through the conserved F or W. The D gene is left open where the match is weak. Where a row states a size, it is once, few, many or the class of an expanded clone; other rows omit it.

many | TRBJ2-3 | - | TRBV6-1 | TGTGCCAGCAAACAGGCGGGGCTCACAGATACGCAGTATTTT | CASKQAGLTDTQYF
- | TRBJ1-4 | - | TRBV7-2 | TGTGCCAGCAGCTTCAATAATGAAAAACTGTTTTTT | CASSFNNEKLFF
many | TRBJ1-2 | TRBD1 | TRBV3-1 | TGTGCCAGCAGCCCTGGACAGGAGAACTATGGCTACACCTTC | CASSPGQENYGYTF
few | TRBJ2-7 | TRBD1 | TRBV7-9 | TGTGCCGGCAGCGGCCAGGGGGCGCGGTCCTACGAGCAGTACTTC | CAGSGQGARSYEQYF
many | TRBJ2-7 | - | TRBV14 | TGTGCCAGCAGCCAAGAGATAAAATCCGAGCAGTACTTC | CASSQEIKSEQYF
many | TRBJ2-5 | - | TRBV29-1 | TGCAGCGTTCAGGGCGGGGTAAACCAAGAGACCCAGTACTTC | CSVQGGVNQETQYF
- | TRBJ1-1 | - | TRBV12-3/TRBV12-4 | TGTGCCAGCAGTGCTTATGAGTCGGCAGGGCTGAACACTGAAGCTTTCTTT | CASSAYESAGLNTEAFF
- | TRBJ2-2 | TRBD2 | TRBV7-2 | TGTGCCAGCAGCTTTGGGGGGACTAGCGGGGGCCCCGGGGAGCTGTTTTTT | CASSFGGTSGGPGELFF
many | TRBJ1-5 | - | TRBV12-3/TRBV12-4 | TGTGCCAGCAGTTTAGGAAGCTTGCCCCAGCATTTT | CASSLGSLPQHF
many | TRBJ1-2 | - | TRBV3-1 | TGTGCCAGCAGCCAAGGACCAACAGGGATGGTGGGCTATGGCTACACCTTC | CASSQGPTGMVGYGYTF
- | TRBJ1-2 | TRBD1 | TRBV28 | TGTGCCAGCAGTTTATCCGGGACAGGGGATAACTATGGCTACACCTTC | CASSLSGTGDNYGYTF
many | TRBJ1-1 | TRBD1 | TRBV3-1 | TGTGCCAGCAGCACGACAGGGGGCTTCACTGAAGCTTTCTTT | CASSTTGGFTEAFF
- | TRBJ1-2 | TRBD1 | TRBV5-4 | TGTGCCAGCAGCTTTGGGGGGTCACAGGGGGCGAATGGCTACACCTTC | CASSFGGSQGANGYTF
many | TRBJ2-7 | TRBD1 | TRBV19 | TGTGCCAGCGGACAGGGTGAAGTCTACGAGCAGTACTTC | CASGQGEVYEQYF
many | TRBJ1-4 | TRBD1 | TRBV7-9 | TGTGCCAGCAGCTTACTCCCGGGACAGGGTATAGATAATGAAAAACTGTTTTTT | CASSLLPGQGIDNEKLFF
many | TRBJ2-5 | - | TRBV7-8 | TGTGCCAGCAGCGGCGACCGGCCAGGGAGCCAGTACTTC | CASSGDRPGSQYF
many | TRBJ2-5 | - | TRBV6-1 | TGTGCCAGCAGTCGACTAGAGGGGGCCCAAGAGACCCAGTACTTC | CASSRLEGAQETQYF
many | TRBJ1-1 | TRBD1 | TRBV5-1 | TGCGCCAGCAGCTTGGCGGGACAGTCGAACACTGAAGCTTTCTTT | CASSLAGQSNTEAFF
many | TRBJ2-3 | - | TRBV6-2/TRBV6-3 | TGTGCCAGCAGCTCGGTAGATACGCAGTATTTT | CASSSVDTQYF
many | TRBJ2-3 | TRBD2 | TRBV13 | TGTGCCAGCAGCTCCACCCTAGCGGGGGGGCTGACAGATACGCAGTATTTT | CASSSTLAGGLTDTQYF
many | TRBJ1-2 | TRBD1 | TRBV3-1 | TGTGCCAGCAGCCAGGGACAGTATTTCTATGGCTACACCTTC | CASSQGQYFYGYTF
many | TRBJ2-3 | - | TRBV7-9 | TGTGCCAGCAGCTCCCCCCGTTCCTTCAGTGGCACAGATACGCAGTATTTT | CASSSPRSFSGTDTQYF
many | TRBJ1-6 | TRBD1 | TRBV5-1 | TGCGCCAGCAGCTTGGCGGGACAGACGATATCACCCCTCCACTTT | CASSLAGQTISPLHF
few | TRBJ2-6 | - | TRBV18 | TGTGCCAGCTCACGCTCCGGGTCCCACTCTGGGGCCAACGTCCTGACTTTC | CASSRSGSHSGANVLTF
- | TRBJ2-1 | TRBD2 | TRBV7-2 | TGTGCCAGCAGCTTAGCTAGCGGGGGGGCCAATGAGCAGTTCTTC | CASSLASGGANEQFF
many | TRBJ1-1 | - | TRBV19 | TGTGCCAGTAGTATCTCAGGGGCTCTGAGCACTGAAGCTTTCTTT | CASSISGALSTEAFF
many | TRBJ2-7 | - | TRBV6-1 | TGTGCCAGCAGTGTATTCTACGAGCAGTACTTC | CASSVFYEQYF
- | TRBJ1-2 | - | TRBV18 | TGTGCCAGCTCACCACTTACCGCCAGGGACTATGGCTACACCTTC | CASSPLTARDYGYTF
few | TRBJ1-6 | TRBD1 | TRBV6-4 | TGTGCCAGCGGACAGGAGAATTCACCCCTCCACTTT | CASGQENSPLHF
many | TRBJ2-7 | - | TRBV11-2 | TGTGCCAGCAGCTGGAGCTCCTACGAGCAGTACTTC | CASSWSSYEQYF
few | TRBJ1-6 | - | TRBV28 | TGTGCCAGCAGTGTCCCTCGGGGCCAAGGTGCGGGTTCACCCCTCCACTTT | CASSVPRGQGAGSPLHF
many | TRBJ1-5 | TRBD1 | TRBV20-1 | TGCAGTGCTACAGGGGGCCCAGCTAGCAATCAGCCCCAGCATTTT | CSATGGPASNQPQHF
few | TRBJ1-3 | - | TRBV6-1 | TGTGCCAGCATCCACAGCGGTCTTGGAAACACCATATATTTT | CASIHSGLGNTIYF
- | TRBJ2-3 | - | TRBV11-2 | TGTGCCAGCAGCTTATTGGGGGGCGCAGATACGCAGTATTTT | CASSLLGGADTQYF
many | TRBJ1-2 | - | TRBV6-1 | TGTGCCAGCAGCCGACACCATAACTATGGCTACACCTTC | CASSRHHNYGYTF
- | TRBJ2-5 | - | TRBV7-3 | TGTGCCAGCAGCTTAGTAGAGGTGACCCAGTACTTC | CASSLVEVTQYF
few | TRBJ2-3 | - | TRBV7-2 | TGTGCCAGCAGCTTAAGGGACACAGATACGCAGTATTTT | CASSLRDTDTQYF
- | TRBJ2-1 | - | TRBV12-3/TRBV12-4 | TGTGCCAGCAGTTCCCTATTCTCCTACAATGAGCAGTTCTTC | CASSSLFSYNEQFF
many | TRBJ1-4 | - | TRBV7-9 | TGTGCCAGCAGCTCTACCGACTCGGGGTCAACTAATGAAAAACTGTTTTTT | CASSSTDSGSTNEKLFF